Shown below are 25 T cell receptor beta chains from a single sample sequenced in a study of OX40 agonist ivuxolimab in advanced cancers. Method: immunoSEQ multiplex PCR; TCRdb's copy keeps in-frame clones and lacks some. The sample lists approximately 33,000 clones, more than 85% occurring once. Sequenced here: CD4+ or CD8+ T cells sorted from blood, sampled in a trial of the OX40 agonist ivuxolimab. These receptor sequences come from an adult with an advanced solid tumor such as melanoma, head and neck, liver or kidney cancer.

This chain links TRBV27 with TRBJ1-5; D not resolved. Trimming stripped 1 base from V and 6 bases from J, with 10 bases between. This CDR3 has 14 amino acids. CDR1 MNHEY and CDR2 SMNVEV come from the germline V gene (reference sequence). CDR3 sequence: CASSLWGSGQPQHF. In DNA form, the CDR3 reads TGTGCCAGCAGTTTATGGGGATCAGGTCAGCCCCAGCATTTT.

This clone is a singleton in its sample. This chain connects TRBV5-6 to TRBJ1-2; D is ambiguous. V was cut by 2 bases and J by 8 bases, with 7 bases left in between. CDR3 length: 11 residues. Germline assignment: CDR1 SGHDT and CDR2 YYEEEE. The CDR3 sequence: CASSFGIGYTF. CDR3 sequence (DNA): TGTGCCAGCAGCTTCGGGATCGGCTACACCTTC.

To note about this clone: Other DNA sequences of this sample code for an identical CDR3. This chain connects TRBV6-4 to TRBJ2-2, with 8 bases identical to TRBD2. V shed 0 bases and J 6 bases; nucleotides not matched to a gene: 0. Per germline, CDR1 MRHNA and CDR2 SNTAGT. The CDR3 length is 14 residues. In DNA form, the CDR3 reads TGTGCCAGCAGTGACTCAGCGGGAGCCGGGGAGCTGTTTTTT. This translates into CASSDSAGAGELFF.

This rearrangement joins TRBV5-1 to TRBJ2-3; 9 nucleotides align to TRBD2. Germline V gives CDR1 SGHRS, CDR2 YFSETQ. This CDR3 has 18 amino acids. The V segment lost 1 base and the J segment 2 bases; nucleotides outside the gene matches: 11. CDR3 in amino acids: CASSLTPRLAVNTDTQYF. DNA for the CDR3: TGCGCCAGCAGCTTGACCCCTCGACTAGCGGTAAACACAGATACGCAGTATTTT.

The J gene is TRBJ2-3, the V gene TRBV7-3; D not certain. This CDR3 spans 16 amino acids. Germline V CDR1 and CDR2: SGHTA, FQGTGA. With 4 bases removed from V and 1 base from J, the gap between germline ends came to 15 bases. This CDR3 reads CASSSAWGGGTDTQYF. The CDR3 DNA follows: TGTGCCAGCAGCTCTGCGTGGGGTGGTGGCACAGATACGCAGTATTTT.

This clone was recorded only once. CDR3 nucleotide sequence: TGTGCCAGCAGCGACCCCAGGACCGGGACTTTGGGCAATGAGCAGTTCTTC. Its protein product is CASSDPRTGTLGNEQFF. This chain connects TRBV9 to TRBJ2-1; D might be TRBD2 (6 bases). Trimming took off 3 bases at V and 6 bases at J, with 22 bases between the two ends. This CDR3 comprises 17 residues. Germline CDR1 is SGDLS and CDR2 is YYNGEE.

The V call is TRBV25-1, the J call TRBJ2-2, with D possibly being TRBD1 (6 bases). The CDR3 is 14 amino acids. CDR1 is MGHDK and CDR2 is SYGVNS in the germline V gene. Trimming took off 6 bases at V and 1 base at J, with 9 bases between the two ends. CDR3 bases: TGTGCCAGCAGACAGGGCTTGAACACCGGGGAGCTGTTTTTT. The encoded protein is CASRQGLNTGELFF.

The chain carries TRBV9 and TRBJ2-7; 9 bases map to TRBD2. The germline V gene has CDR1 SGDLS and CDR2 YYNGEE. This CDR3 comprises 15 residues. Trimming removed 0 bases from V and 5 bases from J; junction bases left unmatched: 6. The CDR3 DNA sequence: TGTGCCAGCAGCGTAGGAGGTAGCGGGAGTGACGAGCAGTACTTC. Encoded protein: CASSVGGSGSDEQYF.

CDR3 in amino acids: CASRLKQVMNTEAFF. CDR3 bases: TGTGCAAGTCGCTTAAAACAGGTTATGAACACTGAAGCTTTCTTT. The chain combines TRBV12-2 with TRBJ1-1; the table's D call, TRBD1, was not checked against the DNA. TRBV12-2 is noted as a pseudogene. The CDR3 is made up of 15 amino acids.

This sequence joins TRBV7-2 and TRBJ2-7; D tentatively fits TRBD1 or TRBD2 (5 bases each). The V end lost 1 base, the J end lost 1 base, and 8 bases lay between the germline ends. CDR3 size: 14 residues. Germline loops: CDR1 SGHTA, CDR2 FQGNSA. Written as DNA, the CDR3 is TGTGCCAGCAGCTTAGGGGGCGGGTCCTACGAGCAGTACTTC. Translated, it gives CASSLGGGSYEQYF.

CDR3 protein: CASSRPGQGGNEQYF. The CDR3 nucleotides read TGTGCCAGCAGCCGGCCGGGACAGGGGGGGAACGAGCAGTACTTC. This rearrangement joins TRBV2 to TRBJ2-7; 11 nucleotides line up with TRBD1. The CDR3 loop spans 15 amino acids. CDR1 and CDR2 from the germline V gene are SNHLY and FYNNEI. Trimming took 6 bases from V and 5 from J; bases not matched to a gene: 9.

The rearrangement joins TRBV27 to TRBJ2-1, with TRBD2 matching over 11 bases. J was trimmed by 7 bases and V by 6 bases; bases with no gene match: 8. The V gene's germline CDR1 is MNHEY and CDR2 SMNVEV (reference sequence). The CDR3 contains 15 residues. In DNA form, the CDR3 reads TGTGCCAGCAGCCATACTAGCGGGAGTGATAATGAGCAGTTCTTC. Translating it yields CASSHTSGSDNEQFF.

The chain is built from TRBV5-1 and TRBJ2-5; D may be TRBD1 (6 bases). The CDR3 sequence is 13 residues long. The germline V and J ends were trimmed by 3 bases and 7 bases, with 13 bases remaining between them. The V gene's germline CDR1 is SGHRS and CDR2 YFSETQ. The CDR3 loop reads CASSSGQRGTQYF. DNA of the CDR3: TGCGCCAGCAGCTCTGGACAGAGGGGGACCCAGTACTTC.

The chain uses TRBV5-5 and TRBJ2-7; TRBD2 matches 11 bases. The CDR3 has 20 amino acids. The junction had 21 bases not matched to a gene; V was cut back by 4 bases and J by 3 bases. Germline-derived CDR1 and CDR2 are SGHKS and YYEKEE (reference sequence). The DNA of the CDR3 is TGTGCCAGCAGCCATGCTTCGTCCTGGACTCTTACTAGCGGGAGCTACGAGCAGTACTTC. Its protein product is CASSHASSWTLTSGSYEQYF.

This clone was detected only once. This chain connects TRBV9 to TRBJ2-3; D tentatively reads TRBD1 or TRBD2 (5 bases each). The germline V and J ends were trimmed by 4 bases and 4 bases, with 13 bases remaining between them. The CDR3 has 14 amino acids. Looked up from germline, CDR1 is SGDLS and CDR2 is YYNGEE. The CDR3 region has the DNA TGTGCCAGCAGCCCAGGGAGTGGCGCAGATACGCAGTATTTT. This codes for CASSPGSGADTQYF. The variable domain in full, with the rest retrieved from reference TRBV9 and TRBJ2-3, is DSGVTQTPKHLITATGQRVTLRCSPRSGDLSVYWYQQSLDQGLQFLIQYYNGEERAKGNILERFSAQQFPDLHSELNLSSLELGDSALYFCASSPGSGADTQYFGPGTRLTVL.

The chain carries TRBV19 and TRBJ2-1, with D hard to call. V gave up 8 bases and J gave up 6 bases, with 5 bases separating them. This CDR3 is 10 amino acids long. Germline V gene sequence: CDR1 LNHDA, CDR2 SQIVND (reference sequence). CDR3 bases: TGTGCCAGTGGCCTCAATGAGCAGTTCTTC. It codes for CASGLNEQFF.

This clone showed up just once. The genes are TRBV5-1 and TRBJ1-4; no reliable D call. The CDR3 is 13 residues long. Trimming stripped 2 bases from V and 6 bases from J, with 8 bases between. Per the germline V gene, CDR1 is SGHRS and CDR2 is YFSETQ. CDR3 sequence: CASSFLSDEKLFF. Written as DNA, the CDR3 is TGCGCCAGCAGCTTCCTATCTGATGAAAAACTGTTTTTT.

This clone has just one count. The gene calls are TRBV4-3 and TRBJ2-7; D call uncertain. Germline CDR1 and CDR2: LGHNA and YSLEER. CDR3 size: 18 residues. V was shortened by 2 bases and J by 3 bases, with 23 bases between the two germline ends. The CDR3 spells CASSQQVYRTNFNYEQYF. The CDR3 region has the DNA TGCGCCAGCAGCCAACAGGTTTACCGAACGAACTTCAACTACGAGCAGTACTTC.

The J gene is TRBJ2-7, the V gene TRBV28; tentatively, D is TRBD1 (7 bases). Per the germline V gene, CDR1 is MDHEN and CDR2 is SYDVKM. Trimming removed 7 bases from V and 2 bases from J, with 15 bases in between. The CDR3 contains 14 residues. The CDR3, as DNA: TGTGCCAGCACCTACGACAGGGAGGCCTACGAGCAGTACTTC. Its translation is CASTYDREAYEQYF. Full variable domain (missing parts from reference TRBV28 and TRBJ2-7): DVKVTQSSRYLVKRTGEKVFLECVQDMDHENMFWYRQDPGLGLRLIYFSYDVKMKEKGDIPEGYSVSREKKERFSLILESASTNQTSMYLCASTYDREAYEQYFGPGTRLTVT.

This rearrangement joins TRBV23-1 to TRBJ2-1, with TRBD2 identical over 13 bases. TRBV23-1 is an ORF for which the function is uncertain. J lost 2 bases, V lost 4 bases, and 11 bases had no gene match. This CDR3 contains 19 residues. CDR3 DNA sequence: TGCGCCAGCAGTCCAGAGGGACTAGCGGGGAAGGAAACCTACAATGAGCAGTTCTTC. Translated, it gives CASSPEGLAGKETYNEQFF.

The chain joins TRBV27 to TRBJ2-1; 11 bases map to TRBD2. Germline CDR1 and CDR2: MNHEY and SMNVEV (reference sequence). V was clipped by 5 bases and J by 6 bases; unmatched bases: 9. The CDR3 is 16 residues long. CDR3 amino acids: CASSPLAGGWANEQFF. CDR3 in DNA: TGTGCCAGCAGTCCCTTAGCGGGAGGGTGGGCCAATGAGCAGTTCTTC.

Here the CDR3 reads CASSFSLDRGNTEAFF. The CDR3 nucleotides are TGTGCCAGCAGCTTTTCTCTGGACAGGGGGAACACTGAAGCTTTCTTT. The chain uses TRBV7-9 and TRBJ1-1; 9 bases line up with TRBD1. Germline CDR1 is SEHNR and CDR2 is FQNEAQ (reference sequence). The CDR3 sequence is 16 residues long. After removal of 3 bases from V and 1 base from J, the junction contained 6 bases not matched to a gene. The variable domain in full, with the rest retrieved from reference TRBV7-9 and TRBJ1-1, is DTGVSQNPRHKITKRGQNVTFRCDPISEHNRLYWYRQTLGQGPEFLTYFQNEAQLEKSRLLSDRFSAERPKGSFSTLEIQRTEQGDSAMYLCASSFSLDRGNTEAFFGQGTRLTVV.

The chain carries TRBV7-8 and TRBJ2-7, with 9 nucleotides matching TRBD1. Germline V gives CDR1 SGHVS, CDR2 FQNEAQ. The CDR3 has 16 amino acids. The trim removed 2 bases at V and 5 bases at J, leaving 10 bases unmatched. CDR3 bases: TGTGCCAGCAGCTTATCGATCCGGGACAGGGTGGACGAGCAGTACTTC. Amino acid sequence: CASSLSIRDRVDEQYF.

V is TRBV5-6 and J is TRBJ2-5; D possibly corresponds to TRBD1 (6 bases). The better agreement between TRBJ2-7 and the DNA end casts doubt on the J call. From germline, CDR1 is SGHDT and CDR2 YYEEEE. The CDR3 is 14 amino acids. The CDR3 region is CASSRRTDNYEQYF. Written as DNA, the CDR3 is TGTGCCAGCAGCCGGCGGACAGATAACTACGAGCAGTACTTC.

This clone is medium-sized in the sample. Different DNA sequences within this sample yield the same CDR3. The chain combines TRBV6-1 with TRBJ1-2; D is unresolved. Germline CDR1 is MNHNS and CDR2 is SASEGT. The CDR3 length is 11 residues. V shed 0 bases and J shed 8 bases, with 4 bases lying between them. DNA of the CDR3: TGTGCCAGCAGTGAAGCGTCAGGCTACACCTTC. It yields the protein CASSEASGYTF.